Listed below are T cell receptor beta chains from one sample, sequenced in a study of T-cell reconstitution after alpha-beta-depleted transplantation in children. TCRdb reprocessed the PCR reads with MiXCR, giving one entry per CDR3 protein. Here the sample spans over 150,000 distinct CDR3 sequences, roughly 7.1% being singletons. Sequenced here: PBMCs, sampled before TCRalphabeta/CD19-depleted stem cell transplant. The receptors come from a boy aged 2 to 10 with acute lymphoblastic leukemia, due to receive a stem cell transplant. Each CDR3 is given with its conserved first and last residue. The order of the fields is J gene, D gene, clone size, V gene, CDR3 DNA, CDR3 protein. The D gene is left open where the match is weak. Size is stated for part of the rows, as once, few or many counts, or as a class when the clone is expanded.

TRBJ2-1	-	-	TRBV11-2	TGTGCCAGCAGCCCTATAACAGGGGAGGGGGGCAATGAGCAGTTCTTC	CASSPITGEGGNEQFF
TRBJ2-3	TRBD2	many	TRBV6-1	TGTGCCAGCAGCCCTGAACTAGCGCGCACAGATACGCAGTATTTT	CASSPELARTDTQYF
TRBJ1-1	TRBD1	-	TRBV2	TGTGCCAGCAGGTTTCAGGGGGCGCGGGCTGAAGCTTTCTTT	CASRFQGARAEAFF
TRBJ2-5	-	many	TRBV28	TGTGCCAGCAGTCCGGTGGCGGGGAGAACTCAAGAGACCCAGTACTTC	CASSPVAGRTQETQYF
TRBJ2-5	-	many	TRBV5-1	TGCGCCAGCACCCCGGTCGGGGACGTTCGGTTTGAGACCCAGTACTTC	CASTPVGDVRFETQYF
TRBJ2-7	-	many	TRBV7-2	TGTGCCAGCAGCTTAGACGGGAGCTCCTACGAGCAGTACTTC	CASSLDGSSYEQYF
TRBJ2-2	TRBD1	many	TRBV12-3/TRBV12-4	TGTGCCAGCAGTCGGGACAGCCCGGGCACCGGGGAGCTGTTTTTT	CASSRDSPGTGELFF
TRBJ2-7	TRBD2	-	TRBV29-1	TGCAGCGTTGAAGGCGGGGGGGAGCAGTACTTC	CSVEGGGEQYF
TRBJ2-4	-	many	TRBV29-1	TGCAGCGTCGGAAGTCAGTACTTC	CSVGSQYF
TRBJ1-5	-	many	TRBV10-1	TGCGCCACCAGGACAGTAGAAAGGGCTAGGAATCAGCCCCAGCATTTT	CATRTVERARNQPQHF
TRBJ2-5	TRBD2	few	TRBV11-2	TGTGCCAGCAGCGTGACTAGCGGGGCCCAAGAGACCCAGTACTTC	CASSVTSGAQETQYF